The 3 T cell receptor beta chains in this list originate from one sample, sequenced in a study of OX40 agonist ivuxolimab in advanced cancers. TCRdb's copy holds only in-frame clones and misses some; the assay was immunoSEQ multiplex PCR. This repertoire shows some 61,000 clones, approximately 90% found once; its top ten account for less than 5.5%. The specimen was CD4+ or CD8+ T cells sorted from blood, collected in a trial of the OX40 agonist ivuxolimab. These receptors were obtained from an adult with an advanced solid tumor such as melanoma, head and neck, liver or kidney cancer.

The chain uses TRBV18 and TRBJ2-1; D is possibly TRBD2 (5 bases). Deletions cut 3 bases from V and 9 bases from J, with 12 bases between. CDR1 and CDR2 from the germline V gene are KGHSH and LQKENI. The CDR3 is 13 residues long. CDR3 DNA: TGTGCCAGCTCACCGAATGGAAGCGGTGAGCAGTTCTTC. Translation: CASSPNGSGEQFF.

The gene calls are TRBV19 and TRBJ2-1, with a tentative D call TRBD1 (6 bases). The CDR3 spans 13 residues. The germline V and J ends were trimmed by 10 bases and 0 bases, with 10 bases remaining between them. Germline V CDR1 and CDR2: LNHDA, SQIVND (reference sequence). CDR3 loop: CATEGVSYNEQFF. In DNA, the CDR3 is TGTGCCACCGAGGGGGTCTCCTACAATGAGCAGTTCTTC.

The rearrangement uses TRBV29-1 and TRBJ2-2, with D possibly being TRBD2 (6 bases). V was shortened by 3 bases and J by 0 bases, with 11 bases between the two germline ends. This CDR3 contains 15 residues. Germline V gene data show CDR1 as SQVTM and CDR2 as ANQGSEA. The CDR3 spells CSVDLRGPNTGELFF. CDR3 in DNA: TGCAGCGTTGACTTGCGGGGCCCGAACACCGGGGAGCTGTTTTTT.